A selection of T cell receptor beta chains follows, all from one sample in a study of regulatory T cells in long-lasting Graves disease. TCRdb reanalysed the multiplex PCR reads using MiXCR and keeps one entry per CDR3 protein. The repertoire consists of roughly 300,000 distinct CDR3 sequences, with around 20% occurring once and the leading ten covering around three fifths. The sample was peripheral blood mononuclear cells (PBMCs), taken when the disease was refractory, from a patient treated with antithyroid drugs. The receptors stem from a female donor with Graves disease. The CDR3 runs from the conserved cysteine through the conserved F or W. A D gene is named only where the DNA matches it firmly. The size field is filled for only some rows; it gives once, few, many or a size class.

J: TRBJ2-3
V: TRBV20-1
D: .
size: .
DNA: TGCAGTGCTAGTCGTCGGTTTCCTAGCACAGATACGCAGTATTTT
CDR3: CSASRRFPSTDTQYF

J: TRBJ1-6
V: TRBV28
D: .
size: few
DNA: TGTGCCAGCACCCTAGTTTGGAATTCACCCCTCCACTTT
CDR3: CASTLVWNSPLHF

J: TRBJ1-1
V: TRBV14
D: .
size: many
DNA: TGTGCCAGCAGTCTCCAGGAGGACACTGAAGCTTTCTTT
CDR3: CASSLQEDTEAFF

J: TRBJ2-7
V: TRBV28
D: TRBD1
size: many
DNA: TGTGCCAGCAGTCCCCCCGGAGGACAGGGGAGGAAACTGGTCTACGAGCAGTACTTC
CDR3: CASSPPGGQGRKLVYEQYF

J: TRBJ2-3
V: TRBV5-1
D: .
size: .
DNA: TGCGCCAGCAGCTTGGAAGGACAGACCACAGATACGCAGTATTTT
CDR3: CASSLEGQTTDTQYF

J: TRBJ2-7
V: TRBV27
D: .
size: few
DNA: TGTGCCAGCAGTTTATCGGTAGAATACGAGCAGTACTTC
CDR3: CASSLSVEYEQYF

J: TRBJ2-7
V: TRBV12-3/TRBV12-4
D: TRBD2
size: many
DNA: TGTGCCAGCAGTTTGGGGAGCGGGAGGGCCGGCGAGCAGTACTTC
CDR3: CASSLGSGRAGEQYF

J: TRBJ2-7
V: TRBV27
D: TRBD2
size: .
DNA: TGTGCCAGCCGGCCCCTGCTAGCGGGAGCCTACGAGCAGTACTTC
CDR3: CASRPLLAGAYEQYF

J: TRBJ1-1
V: TRBV11-3
D: .
size: many
DNA: TGTGCCAGCAGCTTAGGACCGGGGTCCACTGAAGCTTTCTTT
CDR3: CASSLGPGSTEAFF

J: TRBJ2-5
V: TRBV4-2
D: .
size: .
DNA: TGTGCCAGCAGCCAAGATTGGCGGGAAGAGACCCAGTACTTC
CDR3: CASSQDWREETQYF

J: TRBJ2-2
V: TRBV7-3
D: .
size: few
DNA: TGTGCCAGCAGCTTAAACTACGGGCGTGCGAACACCGGGAAGCTGTTTTTT
CDR3: CASSLNYGRANTGKLFF

J: TRBJ2-5
V: TRBV7-2
D: .
size: .
DNA: TGTGCCAGCAGCTTAGTACCGAGACTATCGTACCAAGAGACCCAGTACTTC
CDR3: CASSLVPRLSYQETQYF

J: TRBJ2-2
V: TRBV28
D: TRBD2
size: many
DNA: TGTGCCAGCAGTCAGGGGGGGACTAGCCTGAACACCGGGGAGCTGTTTTTT
CDR3: CASSQGGTSLNTGELFF

J: TRBJ2-5
V: TRBV3-1
D: TRBD1
size: .
DNA: TGTGCCAGCAGCCAACACGGGACAGGCTATTCCCAAGAGACCCAGTACTTC
CDR3: CASSQHGTGYSQETQYF

J: TRBJ2-2
V: TRBV2
D: TRBD2
size: many
DNA: TGTGCCTCATTAGTGGCGGGAGTCAGCACCGGGGAGCTGTTTTTT
CDR3: CASLVAGVSTGELFF

J: TRBJ2-5
V: TRBV6-1
D: TRBD1
size: .
DNA: TGTGCCAGCAGTCGATCCGGGACAGGACGCAACGGAGAGACCCAGTACTTC
CDR3: CASSRSGTGRNGETQYF

J: TRBJ2-3
V: TRBV11-2
D: .
size: .
DNA: TGTGCCAGCAGCCCCCCGGGTGCTAGCACAGATACGCAGTATTTT
CDR3: CASSPPGASTDTQYF

J: TRBJ2-1
V: TRBV6-2/TRBV6-3
D: .
size: .
DNA: TGTGCCAGCAGTGAGGTAGGGCAGCAGTTCTTC
CDR3: CASSEVGQQFF

J: TRBJ1-2
V: TRBV27
D: .
size: .
DNA: TGTGCCAGCAGTTTTGGGGGTTTGGGCTATGGCTACACCTTC
CDR3: CASSFGGLGYGYTF

J: TRBJ1-5
V: TRBV6-2/TRBV6-3
D: .
size: many
DNA: TGTGCCAGCAGTTACTCTGCAGGGTTTCAGCCCCAGCATTTT
CDR3: CASSYSAGFQPQHF

J: TRBJ1-4
V: TRBV3-1
D: .
size: many
DNA: TGTGCCAGCAGGTCCTGGGGGGACAATGAAAAACTGTTTTTT
CDR3: CASRSWGDNEKLFF

J: TRBJ2-7
V: TRBV7-2
D: TRBD1
size: many
DNA: TGTGCCAGCAGCTCCGACAGGGCTTCCTACGAGCAGTACTTC
CDR3: CASSSDRASYEQYF

J: TRBJ2-4
V: TRBV28
D: TRBD2
size: .
DNA: TGTGCCAGCAGCTTGGGGACTAGCGGGCCCAAAAACATTCAGTACTTC
CDR3: CASSLGTSGPKNIQYF

J: TRBJ1-3
V: TRBV6-2/TRBV6-3
D: TRBD1
size: few
DNA: TGTGCCAGCAGTTACGGGACAGGGGTTTCTGGAAACACCATATATTTT
CDR3: CASSYGTGVSGNTIYF

J: TRBJ1-5
V: TRBV6-1
D: .
size: .
DNA: TGTGCCAGCAGTCCGTGGACCGGTAGCAGTCAGCCCCAGCATTTT
CDR3: CASSPWTGSSQPQHF

J: TRBJ2-7
V: TRBV7-2
D: .
size: .
DNA: TGTGCCAGCAGCTTAGGTGGGCGGCACGAGCAGTACTTC
CDR3: CASSLGGRHEQYF

J: TRBJ2-7
V: TRBV14
D: .
size: .
DNA: TGTGCCAGCAGCCCACGCCGAGCAGGGGCCCACGAGCAGTACTTC
CDR3: CASSPRRAGAHEQYF

J: TRBJ2-1
V: TRBV7-3
D: TRBD2
size: .
DNA: TGTGCCAGCAGCTTAAATCCTAGCGGGAGCGATGAGCAGTTCTTC
CDR3: CASSLNPSGSDEQFF

J: TRBJ2-2
V: TRBV4-1
D: TRBD1
size: .
DNA: TGCGCCAGCAGCCAACGACAGGGCGGTACCGGGGAGCTGTTTTTT
CDR3: CASSQRQGGTGELFF

J: TRBJ2-5
V: TRBV20-1
D: .
size: .
DNA: TGCAGTGCCAACGTCGGAAGGGGGGAGACCCAGTACTTC
CDR3: CSANVGRGETQYF

J: TRBJ1-2
V: TRBV12-3/TRBV12-4
D: TRBD1
size: .
DNA: TGTGCCAGCAGCCCTGACAGGGACCATGGCTACACCTTC
CDR3: CASSPDRDHGYTF

J: TRBJ1-1
V: TRBV10-3
D: .
size: once
DNA: TGTGCCATCGGGGGTTTCACTGAAGCTTTCTTT
CDR3: CAIGGFTEAFF

J: TRBJ1-5
V: TRBV4-1
D: .
size: .
DNA: TGCGCCAGCAGCCAAAGATTACAGGGTCTCAATCAGCCCCAGCATTTT
CDR3: CASSQRLQGLNQPQHF

J: TRBJ2-3
V: TRBV28
D: TRBD2
size: .
DNA: TGTGCCAGCAGCCAGCTAGCGGGAGAAGTAGATACGCAGTATTTT
CDR3: CASSQLAGEVDTQYF

J: TRBJ2-7
V: TRBV27
D: .
size: many
DNA: TGTGCCAGCAGTCCCTACTTGGGGGACGGCTACGAGCAGTACTTC
CDR3: CASSPYLGDGYEQYF

J: TRBJ1-6
V: TRBV30
D: .
size: .
DNA: TGTGCCTGGAGTGACCACAGGGTTTATTCACCCCTCCACTTT
CDR3: CAWSDHRVYSPLHF

J: TRBJ2-6
V: TRBV5-1
D: .
size: .
DNA: TGCGCCAGCAGCTTGGCTGACTCTGGGGCCAACGTCCTGACTTTC
CDR3: CASSLADSGANVLTF

J: TRBJ2-1
V: TRBV28
D: .
size: .
DNA: TGTGCCAGCAGGGGGGCCGGCGGTGGGGTTGGGCTCTACAATGAGCAGTTCTTC
CDR3: CASRGAGGGVGLYNEQFF

J: TRBJ1-5
V: TRBV10-3
D: .
size: many
DNA: TGTGCCATCAGTGCGGCCGGGACGAATCAGCCCCAGCATTTT
CDR3: CAISAAGTNQPQHF

J: TRBJ1-4
V: TRBV11-2
D: .
size: few
DNA: TGTGCCAGCAGCTTAGGCAGTGAAAAACTGTTTTTT
CDR3: CASSLGSEKLFF